A single sample is the source of the 13 T cell receptor beta chains below, sequenced in a study of CXCR3-negative and CXCR3-positive naive CD8 T cells (dated by TCRdb to the late 2010s). The research as a whole found: TRB CDR3s from CXCR3-positive naive cells showed higher hydrophobicity (lower Kidera factor 4), lower energy, and higher strength and volume indices than CXCR3-negative naive cells.

This sample was sequenced with a NextSeq 550. The Human TCR Profiling Kit (MiLaboratory) was used to make UMI-labeled 5' RACE TRB cDNA libraries. The reads were reprocessed in TCRdb, with one entry per CDR3 protein sequence and no accompanying DNA. For this sample, the table gives under 150,000 distinct CDR3 sequences. The ten largest clones take up 0.41% of the sample. Their antigen targets remain unknown. The sample comprised naive CXCR3+ CD8+ T cells from blood. This specimen's cell subset or site label, interpreted: CD45RO-CCR7+CD27+CD95- naive CD8+ T cells expressing CXCR3 (TNR3+). These receptors were collected from a human donor in good health. Some clones in this sample may be carry-over from other donors' samples.

The gene calls are TRBV12-3 or TRBV12-4 and TRBJ2-3. The CDR3 runs 12 residues. The CDR3 region is CASTISTDTQYF.

The chain couples TRBV20-1 to TRBJ1-5; no DNA is available, so the TRBD1 call from TCRdb remains unchecked. Germline V gene sequence: CDR1 DFQATT, CDR2 SNEGSKA (reference sequence). CDR3 length: 16 amino acids. CDR3 sequence: CSARPRDRGLYQPQHF.

CDR3 loop: CASSQNRDRGSNEQFF. The chain is built from TRBV3-2 and TRBJ2-1; TCRdb reports TRBD1, a call that lacks DNA to check it against. TRBV3-2 is tagged as a pseudogene. The CDR3 totals 16 residues.

The chain has TRBV12-3 or TRBV12-4 and TRBJ1-2; TCRdb names TRBD1, which stays unverified in the absence of DNA. CDR3 length equals 15 residues. The CDR3 sequence is CASSFYRDRANGYTF.

The chain employs TRBV12-3 or TRBV12-4 and TRBJ2-5. The CDR3 sequence is 14 residues long. CDR3 in amino acids: CASSTGSYQETQYF.

The J gene is TRBJ2-7, the V gene TRBV12-3 or TRBV12-4. The CDR3 is made up of 11 amino acids. Here the CDR3 reads CASSFADEQYF.

The V and J genes are TRBV20-1 and TRBJ2-1; TCRdb indicates TRBD2, and absent DNA this call remains unverified. The CDR3 runs to 13 residues. Germline CDR1 and CDR2: DFQATT and SNEGSKA (reference sequence). CDR3 amino acids: CSASLANYNEQFF.

This sequence joins TRBV5-1 and TRBJ2-1; the D call from TCRdb, TRBD1, cannot be confirmed without DNA. The CDR3 runs to 19 residues. Germline CDR1 is SGHRS and CDR2 is YFSETQ. The CDR3 reads CASSHGAVLAVLSYNEQFF.

The genes are TRBV10-3 and TRBJ2-1; TCRdb's D gene call, TRBD1, goes unchecked for lack of DNA. Germline V CDR1 and CDR2: ENHRY, SYGVKD. This CDR3 has 16 residues. CDR3: CAISGGTVNSYNEQFF.

The rearrangement links TRBV12-3 or TRBV12-4 to TRBJ1-2; TCRdb calls TRBD1, which cannot be checked without DNA. The CDR3 runs 13 residues. This CDR3 is CASSLGRENGYTF.

The rearrangement joins TRBV12-5 to TRBJ1-1; no DNA is available, so the TRBD1 call from TCRdb remains unchecked. Germline-derived CDR1 and CDR2 are LGHNT and FRNRAP. The CDR3 is 13 amino acids. The chain's CDR3 is CASAWGGNTEAFF.

This sequence joins TRBV19 and TRBJ2-1; TCRdb calls TRBD1, which cannot be checked without DNA. This CDR3 has 15 residues. Germline V gives CDR1 LNHDA, CDR2 SQIVND (reference sequence). The CDR3 here is CASSTGQSTYNEQFF.

The chain recombines TRBV5-1 with TRBJ2-1. Germline V CDR1 and CDR2: SGHRS, YFSETQ. This CDR3 is 16 amino acids long. The CDR3 region is CASSMGSGNAYNEQFF.